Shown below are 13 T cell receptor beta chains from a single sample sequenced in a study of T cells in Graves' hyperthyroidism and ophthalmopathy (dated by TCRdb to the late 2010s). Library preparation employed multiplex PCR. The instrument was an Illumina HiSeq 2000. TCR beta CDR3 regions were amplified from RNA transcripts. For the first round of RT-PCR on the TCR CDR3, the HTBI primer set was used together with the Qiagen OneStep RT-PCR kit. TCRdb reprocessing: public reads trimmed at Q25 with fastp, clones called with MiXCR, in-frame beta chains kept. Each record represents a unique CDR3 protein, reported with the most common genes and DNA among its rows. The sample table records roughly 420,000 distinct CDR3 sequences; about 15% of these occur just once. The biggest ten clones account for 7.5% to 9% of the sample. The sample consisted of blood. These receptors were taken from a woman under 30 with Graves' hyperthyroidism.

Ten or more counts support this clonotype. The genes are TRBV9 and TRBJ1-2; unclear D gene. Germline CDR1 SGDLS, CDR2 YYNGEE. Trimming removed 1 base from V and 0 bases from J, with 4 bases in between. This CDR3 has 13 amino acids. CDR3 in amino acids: CASSVTSNYGYTF. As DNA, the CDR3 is TGTGCCAGCAGCGTAACGTCTAACTATGGCTACACCTTC.

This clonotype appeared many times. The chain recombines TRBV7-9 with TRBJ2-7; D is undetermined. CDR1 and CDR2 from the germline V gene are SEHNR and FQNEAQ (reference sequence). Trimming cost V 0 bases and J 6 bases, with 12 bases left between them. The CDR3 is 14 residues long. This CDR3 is CASSLAGRTFEQYF. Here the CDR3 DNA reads TGTGCCAGCAGCTTAGCGGGAAGGACCTTCGAGCAGTACTTC. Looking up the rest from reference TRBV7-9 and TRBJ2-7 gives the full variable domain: DTGVSQNPRHKITKRGQNVTFRCDPISEHNRLYWYRQTLGQGPEFLTYFQNEAQLEKSRLLSDRFSAERPKGSFSTLEIQRTEQGDSAMYLCASSLAGRTFEQYFGPGTRLTVT.

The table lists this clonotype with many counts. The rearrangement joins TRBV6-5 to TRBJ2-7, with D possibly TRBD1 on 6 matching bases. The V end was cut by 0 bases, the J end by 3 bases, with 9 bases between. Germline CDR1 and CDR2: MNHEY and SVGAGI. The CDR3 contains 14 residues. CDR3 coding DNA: TGTGCCAGCAGTTACTCCCAGGGGCACTACGAGCAGTACTTC. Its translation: CASSYSQGHYEQYF.

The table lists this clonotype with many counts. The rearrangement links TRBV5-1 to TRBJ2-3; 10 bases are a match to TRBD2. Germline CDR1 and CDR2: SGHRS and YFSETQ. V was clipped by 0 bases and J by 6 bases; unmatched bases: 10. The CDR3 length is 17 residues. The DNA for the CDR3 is TGCGCCAGCAGCTTGGGTGGTCGTACTAGCGGGACCGATACGCAGTATTTT. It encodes CASSLGGRTSGTDTQYF.

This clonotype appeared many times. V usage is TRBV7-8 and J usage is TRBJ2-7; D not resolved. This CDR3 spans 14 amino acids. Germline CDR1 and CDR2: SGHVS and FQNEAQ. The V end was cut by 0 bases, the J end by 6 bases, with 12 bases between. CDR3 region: CASSLASRIGEQYF. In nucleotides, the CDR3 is TGTGCCAGCAGCTTAGCTTCCCGGATTGGCGAGCAGTACTTC. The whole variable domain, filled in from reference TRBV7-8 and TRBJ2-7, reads GAGVSQSPRYKVAKRGQDVALRCDPISGHVSLFWYQQALGQGPEFLTYFQNEAQLDKSGLPSDRFFAERPEGSVSTLKIQRTQQEDSAVYLCASSLASRIGEQYFGPGTRLTVT.

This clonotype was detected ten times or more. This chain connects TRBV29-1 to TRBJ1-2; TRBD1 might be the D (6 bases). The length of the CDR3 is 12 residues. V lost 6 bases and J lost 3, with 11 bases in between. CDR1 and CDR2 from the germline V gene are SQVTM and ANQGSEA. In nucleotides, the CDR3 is TGCAGCGTGAGGGGGGAGGACTATGGCTACACCTTC. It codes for CSVRGEDYGYTF.

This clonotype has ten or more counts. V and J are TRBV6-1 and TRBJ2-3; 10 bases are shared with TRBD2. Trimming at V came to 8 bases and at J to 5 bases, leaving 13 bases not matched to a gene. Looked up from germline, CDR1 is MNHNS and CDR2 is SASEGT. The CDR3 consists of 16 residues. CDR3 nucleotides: TGTGCCAGCCGGTTCGGTAAGCGGGGGGGCCGAGATACGCAGTATTTT. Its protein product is CASRFGKRGGRDTQYF.

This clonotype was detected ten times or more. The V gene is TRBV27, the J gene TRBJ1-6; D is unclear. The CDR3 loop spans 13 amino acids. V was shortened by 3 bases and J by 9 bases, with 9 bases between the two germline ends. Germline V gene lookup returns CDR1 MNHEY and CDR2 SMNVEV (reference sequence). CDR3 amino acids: CASSFQVGSPLHF. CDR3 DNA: TGTGCCAGCAGTTTTCAAGTGGGTTCACCCCTCCACTTT.

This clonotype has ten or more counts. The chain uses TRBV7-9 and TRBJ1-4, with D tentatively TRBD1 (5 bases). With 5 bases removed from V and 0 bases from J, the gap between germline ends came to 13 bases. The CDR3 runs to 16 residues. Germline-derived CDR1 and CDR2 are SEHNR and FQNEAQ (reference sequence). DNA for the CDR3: TGTGCCAGCAGCCTCGGGACGGGGACAACTAATGAAAAACTGTTTTTT. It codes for CASSLGTGTTNEKLFF.

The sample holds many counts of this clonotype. The CDR3 loop reads CATSRDRDPLRYGYYEQYF. CDR3 coding DNA: TGTGCCACCAGCAGAGATCGGGACCCTCTCCGGTACGGTTACTACGAGCAGTACTTC. The chain uses TRBV15 and TRBJ2-7; D tentatively fits TRBD1 or TRBD2 (5 bases each). In germline, CDR1 is LNHNV, CDR2 YYDKDF (reference sequence). The length of the CDR3 is 19 residues. Trimming stripped 0 bases from V and 3 bases from J, with 24 bases between.

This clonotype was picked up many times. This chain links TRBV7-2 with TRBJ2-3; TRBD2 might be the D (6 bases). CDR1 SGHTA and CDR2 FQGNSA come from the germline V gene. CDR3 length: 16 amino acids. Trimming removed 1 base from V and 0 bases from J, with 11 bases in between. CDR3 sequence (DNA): TGTGCCAGCAGCTTAGGTTTTAGCGGAAGCACAGATACGCAGTATTTT. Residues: CASSLGFSGSTDTQYF.

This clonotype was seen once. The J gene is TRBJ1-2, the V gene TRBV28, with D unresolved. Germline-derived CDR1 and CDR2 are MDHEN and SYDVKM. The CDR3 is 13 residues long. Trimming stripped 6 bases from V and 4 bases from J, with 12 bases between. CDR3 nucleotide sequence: TGTGCCAGCAGCGACAACCGCGGCTATGGCTACACCTTC. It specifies CASSDNRGYGYTF.

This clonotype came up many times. The CDR3 DNA follows: TGTGCCAGCTCACCGCCGGGTTCGCAAAGCACCTACGAGCAGTACTTC. It is translated as CASSPPGSQSTYEQYF. This chain links TRBV18 with TRBJ2-7; D not certain. The germline CDR1 and CDR2 sequences are KGHSH and LQKENI. Trimming stripped 3 bases from V and 2 bases from J, with 17 bases between. The CDR3 has 16 residues.